Below, 24 T cell receptor beta chains from the same sample are listed, as sequenced in a study of blood T cells in healthy people across ages. Alongside a J-beta primer mix, a sample-barcoded 5' primer served in a second PCR lasting roughly 6 to 12 cycles. TCRdb re-called the 5' RACE reads through MiXCR, storing one row per CDR3 protein. The profile shows 700,000 or so distinct CDR3 sequences, around a fifth of them singletons. The specimen sequenced was blood. Receptors originate from a man aged 65 to 85 in good health.

This clonotype has more than one count but fewer than ten. V gene TRBV12-3 or TRBV12-4 combines with J gene TRBJ2-3; D gene unclear. This CDR3 has 14 amino acids. Trimming removed 7 bases from V and 3 bases from J, with 14 bases in between. The DNA of the CDR3 is TGTGCCAGCAAATTAGGAAAGGGAACAGATACGCAGTATTTT. This codes for CASKLGKGTDTQYF.

This clonotype was seen at least ten times. The V call is TRBV12-3 or TRBV12-4, the J call TRBJ1-1; weak D call: TRBD1 (6 bases). The CDR3 covers 13 residues. V dropped 3 bases and J dropped 5 bases, with 10 bases sitting between them. The CDR3 spells CASSFRGGTEAFF. As DNA, the CDR3 is TGTGCCAGCAGTTTCAGGGGTGGAACTGAAGCTTTCTTT.

This chain's CDR3 is CAWSVSGGEQFF. Here the CDR3 DNA reads TGTGCCTGGAGTGTGTCCGGCGGCGAGCAGTTCTTC. This chain links TRBV30 with TRBJ2-1, with unresolved D. Germline V gene sequence: CDR1 GTSNPN, CDR2 SVGIG (reference sequence). Trimming removed 0 bases from V and 10 bases from J, with 10 bases in between. This CDR3 region has 12 residues.

This clonotype came up a few times. The J gene is TRBJ2-7, the V gene TRBV10-2, with D unclear. V shed 6 bases and J shed 6 bases, with 12 bases lying between them. The germline CDR1 and CDR2 sequences are WSHSY and SAAADI. This CDR3 contains 12 residues. CDR3 nucleotide sequence: TGCGCCAGCAGCGCCCTAGTAACCGAGCAGTACTTC. Its translation is CASSALVTEQYF.

The rearrangement joins TRBV4-1 to TRBJ1-2; no definite D call. The CDR3 is 19 residues long. Germline CDR1 and CDR2: MGHRA and YSYEKL. The ends were cut back, 0 bases at V and 6 bases at J, with 26 bases in the middle. The CDR3 here is CASSQEGFIIGRSGDGYTF. CDR3 DNA sequence: TGCGCCAGCAGCCAAGAGGGTTTCATCATCGGGCGCTCCGGGGATGGCTACACCTTC.

The chain uses TRBV19 and TRBJ1-1, with 7 bases fitting TRBD1. Trimming took 9 bases from V and 5 from J; bases not matched to a gene: 6. The germline V gene encodes CDR1 LNHDA and CDR2 SQIVND (reference sequence). This CDR3 has 12 residues. CDR3 in amino acids: CASAGGRTEAFF. The CDR3 nucleotides read TGTGCCAGCGCAGGGGGGAGGACTGAAGCTTTCTTT.

This clonotype was detected a few times. The chain couples TRBV28 to TRBJ1-2; no reliable D call. Germline-derived CDR1 and CDR2 are MDHEN and SYDVKM. V lost 3 bases, J lost 5 bases, and 10 bases lay in between. The CDR3 spans 13 residues. CDR3 in DNA: TGTGCCAGCAGTTTCCTCACTCTTTATGGCTACACCTTC. The encoded protein is CASSFLTLYGYTF.

In its sample, this clonotype was seen a few times. This chain links TRBV5-5 with TRBJ1-5; D gene ambiguous. Trimming cost V 0 bases and J 6 bases, with 7 bases left between them. In germline, CDR1 is SGHKS, CDR2 YYEKEE (reference sequence). This CDR3 has 13 amino acids. The CDR3 DNA is TGTGCCAGCAGCTTGGTAGGGCCTCAGCCCCAGCATTTT. It specifies CASSLVGPQPQHF.

This chain connects TRBV29-1 to TRBJ2-7; D possibly corresponds to TRBD2 (5 bases). Trimming took off 6 bases at V and 3 bases at J, with 9 bases between the two ends. Germline CDR1 SQVTM, CDR2 ANQGSEA. The CDR3 totals 11 residues. CDR3 bases: TGCAGCGTCAGGAGGTTCTACGAGCAGTACTTC. It is translated as CSVRRFYEQYF.

This clonotype came up a few times. J is TRBJ1-4 and V is TRBV5-7; D perhaps matches TRBD1 (5 bases). TRBV5-7 is recorded as an ORF, its role being uncertain. The CDR3 loop spans 16 amino acids. Trimming pared 3 bases from V and 6 bases from J, leaving 18 bases between. The CDR3 here is CASSSRVRGVDEKLFF. For the CDR3, the DNA is TGTGCCAGCAGCTCCCGCGTTCGGGGGGTGGATGAAAAACTGTTTTTT.

This clonotype has more than one count but fewer than ten. The chain joins TRBV7-9 to TRBJ1-2; D is undetermined. Germline-derived CDR1 and CDR2 are SEHNR and FQNEAQ (reference sequence). V shed 4 bases and J shed 3 bases, with 15 bases lying between them. This CDR3 region has 15 residues. The CDR3 spells CASSSPASSYYGYTF. The CDR3 nucleotides read TGTGCCAGCAGCTCCCCGGCCAGCTCCTACTATGGCTACACCTTC.

This clonotype was counted a few times. The chain uses TRBV29-1 and TRBJ2-7; 8 nucleotides align to TRBD1. Germline loops: CDR1 SQVTM, CDR2 ANQGSEA. The V and J ends lost 6 bases and 2 bases, in that order; junction bases with no gene match: 9. CDR3 length: 14 residues. CDR3 DNA: TGCAGCGTCTGGCCCGGGACAGGAGCCTACGAGCAGTACTTC. Protein product: CSVWPGTGAYEQYF.

The chain couples TRBV7-8 to TRBJ2-1; TRBD2 matches at 7 bases. This CDR3 is built from 13 residues. CDR1 and CDR2 (germline): SGHVS, FQNEAQ. With 5 bases clipped from V and 9 bases from J, the junction kept 7 bases outside the gene matches. The CDR3 sequence is CASSRTSSSEQFF. CDR3 in DNA: TGTGCCAGCAGCCGGACTAGTAGTAGTGAGCAGTTCTTC.

As to this clonotype: One junction end disagrees with the germline gene, perhaps due to a read error. The CDR3 nucleotides are TGTACCAGCAGCCAACGACAGGGATCTTATGAAAAACTGTTTTTT. Its translation is CTSSQRQGSYEKLFF. V is TRBV3-1 and J is TRBJ1-4, with 7 positions matching TRBD1. From germline, CDR1 is LGHDT and CDR2 YNNKEL (reference sequence). The CDR3 is 15 residues long.

In its sample, this clonotype was seen a few times. The chain uses TRBV30 and TRBJ2-1; weak D call: TRBD2 (5 bases). With 1 base removed from V and 8 bases from J, the gap between germline ends came to 9 bases. The CDR3 runs 12 residues. Germline V gene lookup returns CDR1 GTSNPN and CDR2 SVGIG (reference sequence). CDR3 coding DNA: TGTGCCTGGAGTGGGAGGTGGGATGAGCAGTTCTTC. Amino acids: CAWSGRWDEQFF.

This clonotype occurred a few times. The rearrangement links TRBV20-1 to TRBJ2-3; D is uncertain. Deletions cut 3 bases from V and 1 base from J, with 17 bases between. From germline, CDR1 is DFQATT and CDR2 SNEGSKA (reference sequence). The CDR3 is made up of 16 amino acids. The CDR3 DNA reads as TGCAGTGCTAGTATCCAGCTCCTCACTGGCACAGATACGCAGTATTTT. This translates into CSASIQLLTGTDTQYF.

The sample holds a few counts of this clonotype. V gene TRBV20-1 combines with J gene TRBJ1-4; D gene uncertain. Germline-derived CDR1 and CDR2 are DFQATT and SNEGSKA (reference sequence). With 0 bases removed from V and 7 bases from J, the gap between germline ends came to 15 bases. CDR3 size: 15 residues. CDR3 nucleotide sequence: TGCAGTGCTAGAGATCGCGAGGGCGTAGGTGAAAAACTGTTTTTT. Amino acids: CSARDREGVGEKLFF.

As for this clonotype: Mismatch with germline at one junction end may stem from a read error. This chain uses TRBV11-2 with TRBJ2-5; 8 bases line up with TRBD2. Looked up from germline, CDR1 is SGHAT and CDR2 is FQNNGV. The CDR3 extends over 14 amino acids. CDR3 loop: CASSLSGGLETQYF. The CDR3 region has the DNA TGCGCCAGCAGCCTAAGCGGGGGTTTAGAGACCCAGTACTTC.

The V and J genes are TRBV12-3 or TRBV12-4 and TRBJ2-2; 8 bases align to TRBD1. The CDR3 has 15 amino acids. V shed 7 bases and J 1 base; nucleotides not matched to a gene: 5. In DNA, the CDR3 is TGTGCCAGCACCCCAGGACAGGGGAACACCGGGGAGCTGTTTTTT. This translates into CASTPGQGNTGELFF.

This clonotype was observed a few times. CDR3: CASSLAGTGEDTQYF. For the CDR3, the DNA is TGCGCCAGCAGCTTGGCCGGGACAGGGGAAGATACGCAGTATTTT. This chain joins TRBV5-1 and TRBJ2-3; 10 bases align to TRBD1. The germline CDR1 and CDR2 sequences are SGHRS and YFSETQ. Trimming removed 0 bases from V and 5 bases from J; junction bases left unmatched: 3. This CDR3 spans 15 amino acids.

J is TRBJ2-5 and V is TRBV24-1; D is tentatively TRBD1 or TRBD2 (5 bases each). Per germline, CDR1 KGHDR and CDR2 SFDVKD. With 3 bases removed from V and 4 bases from J, the gap between germline ends came to 14 bases. The CDR3 length is 15 residues. CDR3 protein: CATSDPSGTAETQYF. CDR3 in DNA: TGTGCCACCAGTGATCCCTCCGGGACGGCAGAGACCCAGTACTTC.

This clonotype was picked up many times. V usage is TRBV18 and J usage is TRBJ2-5; no definite D call. The CDR3 runs to 14 residues. Trimming left V 6 bases short and J 3 bases short, with 14 bases between. In germline, CDR1 is KGHSH, CDR2 LQKENI. The chain's CDR3 is CASSPVGRKETQYF. The CDR3 nucleotides are TGTGCCAGCTCCCCTGTCGGCAGGAAAGAGACCCAGTACTTC. Full variable domain (outside the CDR3, taken from reference TRBV18 and TRBJ2-5): NAGVMQNPRHLVRRRGQEARLRCSPMKGHSHVYWYRQLPEEGLKFMVYLQKENIIDESGMPKERFSAEFPKEGPSILRIQQVVRGDSAAYFCASSPVGRKETQYFGPGTRLLVL.

This clonotype was observed a few times. This CDR3 is CASSQELAGPGELFF. CDR3 nucleotides: TGTGCCAGCAGCCAAGAACTAGCGGGCCCCGGGGAGCTGTTTTTT. V gene TRBV3-1 combines with J gene TRBJ2-2; 9 bases match TRBD2. Germline V gene data show CDR1 as LGHDT and CDR2 as YNNKEL (reference sequence). V shed 0 bases, J shed 6 bases, and the junction held 2 bases outside the gene matches. The CDR3 is 15 amino acids.

The chain couples TRBV6-6 to TRBJ2-3; D is undetermined. The germline V gene has CDR1 MNHNY and CDR2 SVGAGI (reference sequence). Deletions cut 2 bases from V and 6 bases from J, with 15 bases between. The CDR3 sequence is 15 residues long. CDR3 sequence reads: CASSYPAVGSDTQYF. For the CDR3, the DNA is TGTGCCAGCAGTTACCCTGCTGTCGGGTCCGATACGCAGTATTTT.